This T cell receptor (beta chain) comes out of a study of T cell clones after liver transplantation. Study information: Three of eight recipients were HCV-positive; others had non-autoimmune, non-viral indications. Notes on the study in general: Post-transplant time points were not standardized, so conclusions are preliminary.

Note on this clone: Antigen unknown.

This table comes from immunoSEQ multiplex PCR, and its TCRdb copy is limited to in-frame clones, with some not included. The sample includes some 34,000 clones, over 85% of them seen just once. Trimming stripped 5 bases from V and 0 bases from J, with 14 bases between. Germline V gene data show CDR1 as MDHEN and CDR2 as SYDVKM. This CDR3 contains 16 residues. The genes are TRBV28 and TRBJ1-5, with D possibly being TRBD1 (5 bases). Specimen: CD8+ T cells from blood, collected 12 months after liver transplant. This clonotype originated in a human patient who received a liver transplant. The graft donor may have given rise to some T cells. This chain's CDR3 is CASSLAGTDSNQPQHF. CDR3 bases: TGTGCCAGCAGTCTAGCCGGGACGGATAGCAATCAGCCCCAGCATTTT.